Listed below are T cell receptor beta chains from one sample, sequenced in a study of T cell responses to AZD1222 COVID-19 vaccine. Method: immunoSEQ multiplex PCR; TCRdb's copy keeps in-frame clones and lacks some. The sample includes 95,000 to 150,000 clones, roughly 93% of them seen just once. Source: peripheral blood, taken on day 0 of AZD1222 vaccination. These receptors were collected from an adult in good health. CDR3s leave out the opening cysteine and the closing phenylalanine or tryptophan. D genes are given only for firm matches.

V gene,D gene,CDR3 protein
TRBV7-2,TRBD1,ASSLARQGKAF
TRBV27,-,ASSATQADFRYT
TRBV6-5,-,ASSSDSNQPQH
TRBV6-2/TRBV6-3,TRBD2,ASSYGSGRMYNEQF
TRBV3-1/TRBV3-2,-,ASSHRDFSGNTIY
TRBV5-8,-,ASSLLRSSGNTIY
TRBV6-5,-,ASHPGIESGYT
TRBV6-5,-,ASSRRDPIRAF
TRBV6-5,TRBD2,ASSPPGGSYNEQF
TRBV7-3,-,ASSPGENEQF
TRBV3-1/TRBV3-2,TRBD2,ASSAPGLAGGFQY
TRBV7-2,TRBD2,ASSFSGIRLNEQF
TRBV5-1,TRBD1,ASSLEGGRLNEQF
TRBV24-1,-,ATSAGGVQNEKLF
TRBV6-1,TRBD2,ASSEANPPVGRDSTDTQY
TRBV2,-,ASEGTGLGYNSPLH
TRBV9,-,ASSAPATGQPNTEAF
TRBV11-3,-,ASSRSTSYGYT
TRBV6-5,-,ASRLGFTEAF
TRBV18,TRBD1,ASSSGTGGKSEAF
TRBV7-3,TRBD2,ASSPTLAVRGNEQF
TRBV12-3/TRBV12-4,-,ASSLGQAYGYT
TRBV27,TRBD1,ASRKQGANTEAF
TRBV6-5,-,ASSYSGTTAIQY
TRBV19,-,ASSPRRAATEAF
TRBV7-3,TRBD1,ASSFRGGNSPLH
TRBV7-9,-,ASSPWGGTATYEQY
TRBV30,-,AWSVRREANQPQH
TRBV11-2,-,ASSLGGGTNTGELF
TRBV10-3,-,AISEATRRGTGELF
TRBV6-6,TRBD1,ASSYSDRAGQPQH
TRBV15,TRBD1,ATSRVRQGFGNTIY
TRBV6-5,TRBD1,ASSRTGMNTEAF
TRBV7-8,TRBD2,ASSPTLTSAQETQY
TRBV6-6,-,ASSLALGEQF
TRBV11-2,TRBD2,ASSSGLAGGTQY
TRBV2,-,ASLPLTGQVGEGVYGYT
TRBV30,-,AWSVALVTGELF
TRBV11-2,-,ASSLAWELAPKNIQY
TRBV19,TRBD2,ASSTQGLAGGELF
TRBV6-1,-,ASSESPMNTEAF